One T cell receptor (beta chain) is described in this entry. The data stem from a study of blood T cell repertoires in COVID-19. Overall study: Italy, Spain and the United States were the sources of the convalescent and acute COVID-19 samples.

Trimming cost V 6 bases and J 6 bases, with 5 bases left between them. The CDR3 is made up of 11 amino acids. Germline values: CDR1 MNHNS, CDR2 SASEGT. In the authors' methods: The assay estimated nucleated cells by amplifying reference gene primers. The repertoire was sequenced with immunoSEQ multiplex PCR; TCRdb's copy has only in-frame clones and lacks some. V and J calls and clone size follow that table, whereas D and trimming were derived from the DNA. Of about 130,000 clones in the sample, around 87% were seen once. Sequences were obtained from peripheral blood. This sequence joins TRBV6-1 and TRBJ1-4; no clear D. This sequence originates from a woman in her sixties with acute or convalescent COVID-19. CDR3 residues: CASSPDEKLFF. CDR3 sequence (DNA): TGTGCCAGCAGCCCGGATGAAAAACTGTTTTTT.